This passage covers 11 T cell receptor beta chains from one sample sequenced in a study of human CD8 memory T cell subsets (TCRdb year 2020). A Human TCR Profiling Kit was used to prepare UMI-labeled 5' RACE TCRbeta libraries. The reads were reprocessed in TCRdb, with one entry per CDR3 protein sequence and no accompanying DNA. The table kept for this sample lists roughly 18,000 distinct CDR3 sequences. About 5% of the sample goes to the ten largest clones. Sample: CD8+ T cells from PBMCs. Receptors were obtained from a human donor in good health.

According to its frequency, this clonotype is medium-sized (0.01 to 0.1%). The V gene is TRBV4-3, the J gene TRBJ2-1; as DNA is missing, the TRBD1 call by TCRdb cannot be tested. This CDR3 spans 15 amino acids. CDR1 LGHNA and CDR2 YSLEER come from the germline V gene. CDR3 residues: CASSLTGVTFDEQFF.

This chain connects TRBV24-1 to TRBJ2-1; checking the TCRdb D call of TRBD1 is not possible without DNA. Germline CDR1 KGHDR, CDR2 SFDVKD. The CDR3 is 16 residues long. CDR3 sequence reads: CATSDLEGAAYNEQFF.

The CDR3 is CASSLGAAYEQYF. The rearrangement joins TRBV27 to TRBJ2-7; TCRdb proposes TRBD1, but this gene call is untestable without DNA. Per germline, CDR1 MNHEY and CDR2 SMNVEV (reference sequence). The CDR3 consists of 13 residues.

The V and J genes are TRBV20-1 and TRBJ1-4. The germline V gene has CDR1 DFQATT and CDR2 SNEGSKA (reference sequence). The CDR3 covers 13 residues. The CDR3 sequence: CSARDRPNEKLFF.

J is TRBJ1-3 and V is TRBV10-3. Per the germline V gene, CDR1 is ENHRY and CDR2 is SYGVKD. CDR3 size: 15 residues. The CDR3 spells CASETGSNLGNTIYF.

J is TRBJ2-3 and V is TRBV9; without DNA, the TCRdb call of TRBD1 cannot be checked. The CDR3 spans 13 residues. CDR1 and CDR2 from the germline V gene are SGDLS and YYNGEE. The CDR3 loop reads CASSVGGTDTQYF.

This clonotype is large by frequency. V and J are TRBV28 and TRBJ1-1; TCRdb designates TRBD1, a call that cannot be tested without DNA. The CDR3 loop spans 16 amino acids. Germline V lookup: CDR1 MDHEN, CDR2 SYDVKM. CDR3 amino acids: CASRSPRAGPNTEAFF.

The chain carries TRBV4-1 and TRBJ1-1; no DNA is available, so the TRBD1 call from TCRdb remains unchecked. CDR3 length equals 12 residues. Germline V CDR1 and CDR2: MGHRA, YSYEKL. CDR3 region: CASRGGSTEAFF.

The chain recombines TRBV10-3 with TRBJ1-2; TCRdb's assignment of TRBD1 cannot be checked, as there is no DNA. Germline V gene data show CDR1 as ENHRY and CDR2 as SYGVKD. CDR3 length: 16 residues. CDR3: CAISEGPGHRSGGYTF.

This sequence joins TRBV7-8 and TRBJ2-7; no DNA is available, so the TRBD1 call from TCRdb remains unchecked. This CDR3 spans 15 amino acids. The germline V gene encodes CDR1 SGHVS and CDR2 FQNEAQ. The CDR3: CASSLLPGYSYEQYF.

This sequence joins TRBV12-3 or TRBV12-4 and TRBJ2-5; the TCRdb D gene call, TRBD2, has no DNA to confirm it. CDR3 length equals 20 residues. CDR3: CASSLLGLAGEGGPQETQYF.